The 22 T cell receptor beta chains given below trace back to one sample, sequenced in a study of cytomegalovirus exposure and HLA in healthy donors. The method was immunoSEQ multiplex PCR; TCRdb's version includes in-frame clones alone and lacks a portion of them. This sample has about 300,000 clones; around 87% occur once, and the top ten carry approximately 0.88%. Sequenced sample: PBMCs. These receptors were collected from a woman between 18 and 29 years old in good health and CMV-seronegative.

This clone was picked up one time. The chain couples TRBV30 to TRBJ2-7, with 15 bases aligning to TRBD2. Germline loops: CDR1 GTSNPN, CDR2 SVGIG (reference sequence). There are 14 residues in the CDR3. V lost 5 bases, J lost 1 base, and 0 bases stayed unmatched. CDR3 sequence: CAWGTSGRSYEQYF. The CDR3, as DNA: TGTGCCTGGGGGACTAGCGGGAGGTCCTACGAGCAGTACTTC.

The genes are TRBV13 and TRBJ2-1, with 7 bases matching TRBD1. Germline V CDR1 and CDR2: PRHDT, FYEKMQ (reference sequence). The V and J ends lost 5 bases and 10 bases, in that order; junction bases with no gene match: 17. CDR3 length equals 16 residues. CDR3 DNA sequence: TGTGCCAGCAGCCACAACCGGGACAGCCGCGCAAGGGAGCAGTTCTTC. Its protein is CASSHNRDSRAREQFF.

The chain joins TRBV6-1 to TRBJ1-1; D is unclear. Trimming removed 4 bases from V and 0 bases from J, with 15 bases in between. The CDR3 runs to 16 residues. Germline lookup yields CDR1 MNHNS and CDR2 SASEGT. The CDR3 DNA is TGTGCCAGCAGTGCTCCGGCGGCGGGCATGAACACTGAAGCTTTCTTT. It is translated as CASSAPAAGMNTEAFF.

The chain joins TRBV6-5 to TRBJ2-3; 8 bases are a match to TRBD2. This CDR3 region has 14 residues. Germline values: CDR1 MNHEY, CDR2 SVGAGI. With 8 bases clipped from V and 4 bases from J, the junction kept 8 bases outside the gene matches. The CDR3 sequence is CASRPGLVADTQYF. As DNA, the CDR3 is TGTGCCAGCCGGCCGGGACTAGTCGCAGATACGCAGTATTTT.

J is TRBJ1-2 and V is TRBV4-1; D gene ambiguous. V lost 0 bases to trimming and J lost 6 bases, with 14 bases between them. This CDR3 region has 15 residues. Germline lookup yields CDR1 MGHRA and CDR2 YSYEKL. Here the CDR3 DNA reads TGCGCCAGCAGCCAAGATGCCCCCGGTGGAGATGGCTACACCTTC. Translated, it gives CASSQDAPGGDGYTF.

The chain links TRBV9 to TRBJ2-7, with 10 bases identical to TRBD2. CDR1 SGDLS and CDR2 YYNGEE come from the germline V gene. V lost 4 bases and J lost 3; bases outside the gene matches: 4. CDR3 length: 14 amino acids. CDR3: CASSRASGGYEQYF. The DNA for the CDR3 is TGTGCCAGCAGCCGCGCTAGCGGGGGCTACGAGCAGTACTTC.

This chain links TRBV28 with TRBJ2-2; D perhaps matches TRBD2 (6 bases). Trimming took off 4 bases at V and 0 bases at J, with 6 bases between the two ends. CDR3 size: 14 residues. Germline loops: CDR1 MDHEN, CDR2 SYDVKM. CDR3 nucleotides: TGTGCCAGCAGTTGGAGGGCGAACACCGGGGAGCTGTTTTTT. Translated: CASSWRANTGELFF. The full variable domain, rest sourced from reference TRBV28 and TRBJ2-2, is DVKVTQSSRYLVKRTGEKVFLECVQDMDHENMFWYRQDPGLGLRLIYFSYDVKMKEKGDIPEGYSVSREKKERFSLILESASTNQTSMYLCASSWRANTGELFFGEGSRLTVL.

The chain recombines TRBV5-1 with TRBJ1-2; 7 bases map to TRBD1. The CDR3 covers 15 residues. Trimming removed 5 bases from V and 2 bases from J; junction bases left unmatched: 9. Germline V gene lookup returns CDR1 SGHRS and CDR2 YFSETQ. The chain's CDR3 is CASRLGGQANYGYTF. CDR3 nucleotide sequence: TGCGCCAGCAGATTAGGGGGCCAGGCAAACTATGGCTACACCTTC.

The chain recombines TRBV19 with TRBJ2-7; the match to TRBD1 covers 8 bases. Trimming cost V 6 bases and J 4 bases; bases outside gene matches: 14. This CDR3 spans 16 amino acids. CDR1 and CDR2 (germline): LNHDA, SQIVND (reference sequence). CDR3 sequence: CASSRRGGQGNYEQYF. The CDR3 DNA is TGTGCCAGTAGCCGAAGAGGTGGACAGGGAAATTACGAGCAGTACTTC.

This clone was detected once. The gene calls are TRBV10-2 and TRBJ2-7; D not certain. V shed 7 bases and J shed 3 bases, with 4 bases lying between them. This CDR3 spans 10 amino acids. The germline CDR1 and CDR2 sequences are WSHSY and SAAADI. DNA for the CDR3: TGCGCCAGCACCCTCTACGAGCAGTACTTC. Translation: CASTLYEQYF.

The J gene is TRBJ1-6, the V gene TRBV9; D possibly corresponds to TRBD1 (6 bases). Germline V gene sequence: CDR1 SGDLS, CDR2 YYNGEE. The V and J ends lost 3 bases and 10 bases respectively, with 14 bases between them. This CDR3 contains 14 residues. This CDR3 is CASSAEDRTSPLHF. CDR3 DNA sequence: TGTGCCAGCAGCGCGGAAGACAGGACCTCACCCCTCCACTTT.

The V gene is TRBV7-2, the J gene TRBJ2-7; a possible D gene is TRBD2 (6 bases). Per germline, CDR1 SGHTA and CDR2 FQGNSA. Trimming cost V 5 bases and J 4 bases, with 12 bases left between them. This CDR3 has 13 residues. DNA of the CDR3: TGTGCCAGCAGCGGAAGGGACTGGTACGAGCAGTACTTC. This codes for CASSGRDWYEQYF.

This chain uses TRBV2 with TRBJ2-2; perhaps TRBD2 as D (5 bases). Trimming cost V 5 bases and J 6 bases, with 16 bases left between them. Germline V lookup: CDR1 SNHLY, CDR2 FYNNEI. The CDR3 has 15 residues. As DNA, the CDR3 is TGTGCCAGCAGTCTCGGCGACTATACGGCCGGGGAGCTGTTTTTT. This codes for CASSLGDYTAGELFF. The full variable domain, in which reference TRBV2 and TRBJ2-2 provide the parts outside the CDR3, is EPEVTQTPSHQVTQMGQEVILRCVPISNHLYFYWYRQILGQKVEFLVSFYNNEISEKSEIFDDQFSVERPDGSNFTLKIRSTKLEDSAMYFCASSLGDYTAGELFFGEGSRLTVL.

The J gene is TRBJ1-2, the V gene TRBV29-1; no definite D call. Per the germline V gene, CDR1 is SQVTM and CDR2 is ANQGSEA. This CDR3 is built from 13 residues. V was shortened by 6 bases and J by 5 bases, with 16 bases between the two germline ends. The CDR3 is CSVREPIGYGYTF. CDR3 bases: TGCAGCGTCCGGGAGCCCATAGGGTATGGCTACACCTTC.

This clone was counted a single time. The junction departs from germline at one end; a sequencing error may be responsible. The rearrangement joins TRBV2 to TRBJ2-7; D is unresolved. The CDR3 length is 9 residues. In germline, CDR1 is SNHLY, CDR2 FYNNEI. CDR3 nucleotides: TGTGCCAGCAGTGGGCGGCAGAGTTTC. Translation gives CASSGRQSF.

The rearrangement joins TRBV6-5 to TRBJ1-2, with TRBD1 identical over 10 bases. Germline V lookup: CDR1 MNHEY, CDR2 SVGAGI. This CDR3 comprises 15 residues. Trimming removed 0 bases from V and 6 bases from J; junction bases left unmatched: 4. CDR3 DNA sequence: TGTGCCAGCAGTTACTCGGACAGGGGGAGGGATGGCTACACCTTC. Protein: CASSYSDRGRDGYTF.

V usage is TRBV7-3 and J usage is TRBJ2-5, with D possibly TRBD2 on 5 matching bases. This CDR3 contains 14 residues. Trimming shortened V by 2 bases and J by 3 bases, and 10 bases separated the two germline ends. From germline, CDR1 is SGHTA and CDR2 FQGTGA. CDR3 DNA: TGTGCCAGCAGCTTACTACCGGGGAAAGAGACCCAGTACTTC. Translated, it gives CASSLLPGKETQYF.

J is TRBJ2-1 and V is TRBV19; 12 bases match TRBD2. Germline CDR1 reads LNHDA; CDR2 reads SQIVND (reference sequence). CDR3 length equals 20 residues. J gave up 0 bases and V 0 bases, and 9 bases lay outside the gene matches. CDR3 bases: TGTGCCAGTAGTATAGATAGTGGACTAGCGGGGTTCAGCTCCTACAATGAGCAGTTCTTC. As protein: CASSIDSGLAGFSSYNEQFF.

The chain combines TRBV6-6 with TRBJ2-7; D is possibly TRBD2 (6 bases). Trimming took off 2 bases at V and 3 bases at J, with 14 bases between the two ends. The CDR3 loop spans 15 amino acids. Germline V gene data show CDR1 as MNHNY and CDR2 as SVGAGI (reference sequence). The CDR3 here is CASSYPMGLYYEQYF. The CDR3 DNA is TGTGCCAGCAGTTACCCGATGGGACTTTACTACGAGCAGTACTTC.

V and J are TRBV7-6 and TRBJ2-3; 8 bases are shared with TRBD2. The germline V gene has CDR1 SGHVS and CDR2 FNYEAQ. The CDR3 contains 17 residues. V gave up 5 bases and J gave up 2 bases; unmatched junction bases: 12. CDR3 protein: CASSPRDGGRFTDTQYF. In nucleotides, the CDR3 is TGTGCCAGCAGCCCCCGCGATGGCGGGAGGTTCACAGATACGCAGTATTTT. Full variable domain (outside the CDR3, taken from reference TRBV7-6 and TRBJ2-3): GAGVSQSPRYKVTKRGQDVALRCDPISGHVSLYWYRQALGQGPEFLTYFNYEAQQDKSGLPNDRFSAERPEGSISTLTIQRTEQRDSAMYRCASSPRDGGRFTDTQYFGPGTRLTVL.

The CDR3 spells CASKRSGANVLTF. CDR3 bases: TGTGCCAGCAAGCGCTCTGGGGCCAACGTCCTGACTTTC. This rearrangement joins TRBV2 to TRBJ2-6; D not resolved. V was trimmed by 7 bases and J by 0 bases, leaving 4 bases between them. Germline V CDR1 and CDR2: SNHLY, FYNNEI. This CDR3 has 13 amino acids.

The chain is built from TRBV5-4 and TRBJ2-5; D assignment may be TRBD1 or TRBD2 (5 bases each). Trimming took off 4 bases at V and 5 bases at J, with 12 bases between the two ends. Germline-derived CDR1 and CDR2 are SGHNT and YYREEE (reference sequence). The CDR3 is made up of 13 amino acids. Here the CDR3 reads CASSVGRRETQYF. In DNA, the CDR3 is TGTGCCAGCAGCGTGGGACGGCGGGAGACCCAGTACTTC.